This entry lists 10 T cell receptor beta chains sequenced from one sample in a study of blood T cell repertoires in COVID-19. Repertoires were generated with immunoSEQ multiplex PCR, while TCRdb's copy carries only in-frame clones and drops some. The sample has roughly 200,000 clones, around 88% seen once. The sample comprised peripheral blood. These receptors were collected from a man in his forties with active or convalescent COVID-19.

V usage is TRBV7-9 and J usage is TRBJ2-7; D is uncertain. Germline V gives CDR1 SEHNR, CDR2 FQNEAQ (reference sequence). The CDR3 length is 14 residues. Trimming removed 6 bases at V and 2 bases at J, with 14 bases between. CDR3 sequence (DNA): TGTGCCAGCAGACCAACAGCAGCTACCTACGAGCAGTACTTC. Residues: CASRPTAATYEQYF. Filled out from reference TRBV7-9 and TRBJ2-7, the complete variable domain reads DTGVSQNPRHKITKRGQNVTFRCDPISEHNRLYWYRQTLGQGPEFLTYFQNEAQLEKSRLLSDRFSAERPKGSFSTLEIQRTEQGDSAMYLCASRPTAATYEQYFGPGTRLTVT.

V and J are TRBV5-8 and TRBJ2-7, with 7 bases fitting TRBD1. With V trimmed by 3 bases and J by 2 bases, 11 bases remained unmatched. The CDR3 contains 16 residues. The germline V gene has CDR1 SGHTS and CDR2 YDEGEE. The CDR3 coding sequence is TGTGCCAGCAGCTCCTTTACCGGGACAGTCACCTACGAGCAGTACTTC. This gives the protein CASSSFTGTVTYEQYF.

The chain has TRBV28 and TRBJ1-5, with D possibly matching TRBD1 (6 bases). Germline V CDR1 and CDR2: MDHEN, SYDVKM. The CDR3 runs 13 residues. With 6 bases removed from V and 9 bases from J, the gap between germline ends came to 15 bases. This CDR3 reads CASRSTGPGPQHF. The CDR3 coding sequence is TGTGCCAGCAGGTCGACAGGACCTGGGCCCCAGCATTTT.

The V call is TRBV9, the J call TRBJ1-2, with D possibly being TRBD1 (6 bases). The CDR3 has 15 amino acids. CDR1 is SGDLS and CDR2 is YYNGEE in the germline V gene. Trimming left V 3 bases short and J 1 base short, with 13 bases between. DNA of the CDR3: TGTGCCAGCAGCGAAACAGGGTTTGATAACTATGGCTACACCTTC. It specifies CASSETGFDNYGYTF.

The chain recombines TRBV11-3 with TRBJ1-1; D is perhaps TRBD1 (6 bases). The length of the CDR3 is 14 residues. Germline values: CDR1 SGHNT, CDR2 YENEEA. The ends were cut back, 3 bases at V and 0 bases at J, with 8 bases in the middle. CDR3 in DNA: TGTGCCAGCAGCTTTACAGGGTTGAACACTGAAGCTTTCTTT. It encodes CASSFTGLNTEAFF.

The chain couples TRBV4-2 to TRBJ2-7; the match to TRBD1 covers 9 bases. V trimming: 0 bases; J trimming: 3 bases; junction bases outside the gene matches: 3. The CDR3 covers 15 residues. CDR1 and CDR2 from the germline V gene are LGHNA and YNFKEQ. The CDR3 spells CASSQEGTGIYEQYF. For the CDR3, the DNA is TGTGCCAGCAGCCAAGAGGGGACAGGGATCTACGAGCAGTACTTC.

This chain connects TRBV5-6 to TRBJ2-3; D is unresolved. With 1 base removed from V and 0 bases from J, the gap between germline ends came to 3 bases. The CDR3 runs to 13 residues. CDR1 is SGHDT, CDR2 YYEEEE, per germline. CDR3 bases: TGTGCCAGCAGCTTGACTAGCACAGATACGCAGTATTTT. Its protein is CASSLTSTDTQYF.

The J gene is TRBJ2-2, the V gene TRBV24-1; TRBD2 matches at 7 bases. Germline assignment: CDR1 KGHDR and CDR2 SFDVKD. The CDR3 loop spans 14 amino acids. Losses at the gene ends were 2 bases for V and 4 bases for J; bases not matched to a gene: 0. The CDR3 is CATSDWGGTGELFF. The CDR3 DNA sequence: TGTGCCACCAGTGATTGGGGGGGCACCGGGGAGCTGTTTTTT.

This clone was seen once. The chain has TRBV5-1 and TRBJ1-3; TRBD1 aligns across 7 bases. CDR1 and CDR2 (germline): SGHRS, YFSETQ. The CDR3 length is 16 residues. The ends lost 0 bases at V and 0 bases at J; junction bases unmatched: 3. CDR3 sequence reads: CASSLGQGSSGNTIYF. The CDR3 nucleotides read TGCGCCAGCAGCTTGGGACAGGGAAGCTCTGGAAACACCATATATTTT.

This chain links TRBV4-1 with TRBJ1-2; D ambiguous. CDR1 MGHRA and CDR2 YSYEKL come from the germline V gene. This CDR3 comprises 11 residues. Trimming took 7 bases from V and 7 from J, leaving 10 bases between them. Written as DNA, the CDR3 is TGCGCCAGCACCTCCGGGGTTGGCTACACCTTC. Amino acid sequence: CASTSGVGYTF.